Presented here are 27 T cell receptor beta chains from one specimen sequenced in a study of CD8 T cells in ankylosing spondylitis. TCRdb fed the 5' RACE reads into MiXCR, producing one record per CDR3 protein. The sample has about 160,000 distinct CDR3 sequences, more than 40% seen once. Sequencing input: synovial fluid, either unsorted or a sorted T cell fraction (not recorded which). The receptor set was obtained from a male donor with ankylosing spondylitis.

The genes are TRBV4-3 and TRBJ1-3; D uncertain. Germline V gene sequence: CDR1 LGHNA, CDR2 YSLEER. V dropped 4 bases and J dropped 1 base, with 11 bases sitting between them. The CDR3 length is 15 residues. The CDR3 spells CASSPPRASGNTIYF. CDR3 bases: TGCGCCAGCAGCCCCCCGCGGGCATCTGGAAACACCATATATTTT.

The rearrangement joins TRBV12-3 or TRBV12-4 to TRBJ2-1; 15 bases align to TRBD2. V lost 7 bases to trimming and J lost 2 bases; unmatched junction nucleotides: 12. The CDR3 runs 19 residues. CDR3 in DNA: TGTGCCAGCACCCACTTTGGGACTAGCGGGAGGCCAGCCTACAATGAGCAGTTCTTC. It specifies CASTHFGTSGRPAYNEQFF.

In its sample, this clonotype was seen a few times. The rearrangement links TRBV12-3 or TRBV12-4 to TRBJ2-7; TRBD1 matches at 7 bases. V lost 5 bases and J lost 0; bases outside the gene matches: 4. CDR3 length: 14 residues. The CDR3 sequence: CASSTTGPSYEQYF. CDR3 sequence (DNA): TGTGCCAGCAGTACGACAGGGCCCTCCTACGAGCAGTACTTC.

V gene TRBV4-1 combines with J gene TRBJ2-7, with D uncertain. CDR3 length equals 16 residues. With 1 base removed from V and 0 bases from J, the gap between germline ends came to 13 bases. Germline loops: CDR1 MGHRA, CDR2 YSYEKL. CDR3 residues: CASSQVKAVTSYEQYF. As DNA, the CDR3 is TGCGCCAGCAGCCAAGTAAAGGCAGTTACCTCCTACGAGCAGTACTTC.

V is TRBV4-1 and J is TRBJ2-3; D unclear. CDR1 is MGHRA and CDR2 is YSYEKL in the germline V gene. V gave up 7 bases and J gave up 0 bases, with 17 bases separating them. CDR3 length equals 16 residues. The CDR3 is CASTLNQRSSTDTQYF. The CDR3 DNA reads as TGCGCCAGCACCCTTAACCAACGTTCTAGCACAGATACGCAGTATTTT.

This clonotype occurred a few times. This chain links TRBV7-2 with TRBJ2-3, with D maybe TRBD1 (6 bases). V was pared by 1 base and J by 4 bases, with 15 bases between. From germline, CDR1 is SGHTA and CDR2 FQGNSA. The CDR3 is 16 amino acids. The CDR3 DNA sequence: TGTGCCAGCAGCTTAGAGGGGGTCACCTCGTCAGATACGCAGTATTTT. This translates into CASSLEGVTSSDTQYF.

The chain couples TRBV20-1 to TRBJ2-1; a possible D gene is TRBD2 (6 bases). The V end lost 0 bases, the J end lost 4 bases, and 13 bases lay between the germline ends. Per the germline V gene, CDR1 is DFQATT and CDR2 is SNEGSKA (reference sequence). CDR3 size: 15 residues. The CDR3, as DNA: TGCAGTGCTAGAGATGGACTAACGGGGTACAATGAGCAGTTCTTC. Protein sequence: CSARDGLTGYNEQFF.

CDR3 nucleotide sequence: TGCGCCAGCAGCTTGGATCTAGCGGGAGGCCCAGATACGCAGTATTTT. Translation gives CASSLDLAGGPDTQYF. This sequence joins TRBV5-1 and TRBJ2-3; 11 nucleotides agree with TRBD2. CDR3 length: 16 residues. Germline V gene sequence: CDR1 SGHRS, CDR2 YFSETQ. J gave up 4 bases and V 0 bases, and 4 bases lay outside the gene matches.

This chain connects TRBV15 to TRBJ1-2, with TRBD1 identical over 9 bases. CDR3 length equals 16 residues. The V segment lost 5 bases and the J segment 0 bases; nucleotides outside the gene matches: 7. Germline V gene lookup returns CDR1 LNHNV and CDR2 YYDKDF (reference sequence). This CDR3 is CATSPDRGYSNYGYTF. The DNA of the CDR3 is TGTGCCACCAGCCCCGACAGGGGGTACTCTAACTATGGCTACACCTTC.

The J gene is TRBJ2-7, the V gene TRBV12-3 or TRBV12-4; maybe TRBD2 (7 bases). The V end lost 6 bases, the J end lost 4 bases, and 16 bases lay between the germline ends. CDR3 length: 14 residues. CDR3 DNA: TGTGCCAGCAGCCCAGGAGGGGGGGCGTACGAGCAGTACTTC. This translates into CASSPGGGAYEQYF.

This clonotype was seen a handful of times. The chain combines TRBV11-2 with TRBJ2-1; 7 positions match TRBD1. Unmatched junction bases numbered 0, after V lost 4 bases and J lost 6 bases. This CDR3 spans 12 amino acids. Germline V CDR1 and CDR2: SGHAT, FQNNGV. The CDR3: CASSSGGNEQFF. CDR3 sequence (DNA): TGTGCCAGCAGCTCAGGGGGCAATGAGCAGTTCTTC.

This clonotype has only a few counts. This chain connects TRBV4-3 to TRBJ2-2, with 8 bases aligning to TRBD1. The germline V gene has CDR1 LGHNA and CDR2 YSLEER. The CDR3 consists of 15 residues. The ends lost 4 bases at V and 7 bases at J; junction bases unmatched: 8. The CDR3, as DNA: TGCGCCAGCAGCCCTAGGACAGGGCGGGGCGGGGAGCTGTTTTTT. Its translation: CASSPRTGRGGELFF.

This clonotype occurred a few times. The genes are TRBV13 and TRBJ2-2, with D possibly matching TRBD1 (6 bases). CDR1 is PRHDT and CDR2 is FYEKMQ in the germline V gene (reference sequence). Trimming took 2 bases from V and 6 from J, leaving 16 bases between them. This CDR3 region has 16 residues. The DNA of the CDR3 is TGTGCCAGCAGCTTATGGGGGCACAGGGTCGCCGGGGAGCTGTTTTTT. It yields the protein CASSLWGHRVAGELFF.

The V and J genes are TRBV29-1 and TRBJ2-2, with a tentative D call TRBD2 (5 bases). Germline CDR1 reads SQVTM; CDR2 reads ANQGSEA. This CDR3 spans 15 amino acids. V dropped 4 bases and J dropped 6 bases, with 18 bases sitting between them. The CDR3 is CSVGLSGVGAGELFF. The CDR3 coding sequence is TGCAGCGTTGGCTTAAGCGGTGTTGGGGCCGGGGAGCTGTTTTTT.

A few counts support this clonotype. The chain is built from TRBV2 and TRBJ2-3; possible D gene TRBD2, 5 bases. This CDR3 comprises 15 residues. Per germline, CDR1 SNHLY and CDR2 FYNNEI. The ends were cut back, 5 bases at V and 0 bases at J, with 12 bases in the middle. CDR3 sequence reads: CASSQRPYSTDTQYF. The CDR3 nucleotides are TGTGCCAGCAGTCAGCGGCCGTATAGCACAGATACGCAGTATTTT.

CDR3: CSVEDREGMLTEAFF. CDR3 coding DNA: TGCAGCGTTGAAGATCGGGAGGGAATGTTGACTGAAGCTTTCTTT. This chain uses TRBV29-1 with TRBJ1-1, with unresolved D. Germline assignment: CDR1 SQVTM and CDR2 ANQGSEA. CDR3 length: 15 amino acids. V was shortened by 0 bases and J by 5 bases, with 16 bases between the two germline ends.

The rearrangement joins TRBV3-1 to TRBJ2-5; 8 nucleotides match TRBD2. Germline loops: CDR1 LGHDT, CDR2 YNNKEL (reference sequence). This CDR3 has 14 residues. V trimming: 0 bases; J trimming: 4 bases; junction bases outside the gene matches: 1. The CDR3 DNA is TGTGCCAGCAGCCAAGAAAGCGGGGGAGAGACCCAGTACTTC. As protein: CASSQESGGETQYF.

The gene calls are TRBV24-1 and TRBJ2-2; 7 nucleotides match TRBD1. This CDR3 spans 17 amino acids. Germline V gene lookup returns CDR1 KGHDR and CDR2 SFDVKD. J lost 1 base, V lost 3 bases, and 7 bases had no gene match. The CDR3 region is CATSDPPGTENTGELFF. The CDR3 DNA is TGTGCCACCAGTGATCCCCCCGGGACAGAGAACACCGGGGAGCTGTTTTTT.

There are a few counts of this clonotype. V usage is TRBV15 and J usage is TRBJ2-6, with 8 bases identical to TRBD1. CDR1 and CDR2 (germline): LNHNV, YYDKDF (reference sequence). Trimming at V came to 3 bases and at J to 0 bases, leaving 7 bases not matched to a gene. This CDR3 comprises 18 residues. This CDR3 is CATSRQDRVGSGANVLTF. DNA for the CDR3: TGTGCCACCAGCAGGCAGGACAGGGTCGGCTCTGGGGCCAACGTCCTGACTTTC.

This clonotype appeared a single time. This chain uses TRBV5-6 with TRBJ1-2; a possible D gene is TRBD1 (6 bases). Per the germline V gene, CDR1 is SGHDT and CDR2 is YYEEEE. The CDR3 runs 13 residues. The V end lost 4 bases, the J end lost 8 bases, and 15 bases lay between the germline ends. The CDR3 DNA reads as TGTGCCAGCAGCCCGGGGGGCTGGCAAGGCTACACCTTC. It yields the protein CASSPGGWQGYTF. Based on the CDR3 plus reference TRBV5-6 and TRBJ1-2, the full variable domain is DAGVTQSPTHLIKTRGQQVTLRCSPKSGHDTVSWYQQALGQGPQFIFQYYEEEERQRGNFPDRFSGHQFPNYSSELNVNALLLGDSALYLCASSPGGWQGYTFGSGTRLTVV.

This chain connects TRBV18 to TRBJ2-1, with TRBD2 matching 10 bases. Germline V gene data show CDR1 as KGHSH and CDR2 as LQKENI. The CDR3 has 18 residues. With 2 bases clipped from V and 0 bases from J, the junction kept 7 bases outside the gene matches. CDR3 in amino acids: CASSPLNSGGASYNEQFF. The CDR3, as DNA: TGTGCCAGCTCACCATTGAACAGCGGGGGGGCCTCCTACAATGAGCAGTTCTTC.

This clonotype was detected only a few times. The chain joins TRBV12-3 or TRBV12-4 to TRBJ2-1; a weak D match, TRBD2 (6 bases). Trimming cost V 6 bases and J 6 bases, with 15 bases left between them. The CDR3 sequence is 14 residues long. CDR3 DNA sequence: TGTGCCAGCAGACCCGGGACTCCATCCAATGAGCAGTTCTTC. Encoded protein: CASRPGTPSNEQFF.

The V and J genes are TRBV6-2 or TRBV6-3 and TRBJ2-4; D is perhaps TRBD1 or TRBD2 (5 bases each). V lost 4 bases, J lost 13 bases, and 11 bases lay in between. Germline CDR1 is MNHEY and CDR2 is SVGEGT. This CDR3 is 11 amino acids long. CDR3 region: CASSWGTGQYF. The CDR3 coding sequence is TGTGCCAGCAGTTGGGGGACCGGGCAGTACTTC.

The rearrangement links TRBV6-1 to TRBJ1-2; D may be TRBD1 (6 bases). The V gene's germline CDR1 is MNHNS and CDR2 SASEGT. V lost 6 bases to trimming and J lost 4 bases, with 12 bases between them. The CDR3 loop spans 13 amino acids. The CDR3 bases are TGTGCCAGCAGAATAACAGGGTCCTATGGCTACACCTTC. Protein product: CASRITGSYGYTF.

This chain connects TRBV28 to TRBJ2-1, with 10 bases identical to TRBD2. The germline V gene has CDR1 MDHEN and CDR2 SYDVKM. With V trimmed by 3 bases and J by 4 bases, 9 bases remained unmatched. The CDR3 contains 17 residues. In nucleotides, the CDR3 is TGTGCCAGCAGTTTTTCCCCTAGCGGGGGTTCTTACAATGAGCAGTTCTTC. This encodes CASSFSPSGGSYNEQFF.

The genes are TRBV12-3 or TRBV12-4 and TRBJ2-7; 10 bases match TRBD1. There are 16 residues in the CDR3. V lost 6 bases, J lost 1 base, and 9 bases stayed unmatched. The CDR3: CASSLARDRGSYEQYF. The CDR3 DNA is TGTGCCAGCAGCCTAGCCCGGGACAGGGGATCCTACGAGCAGTACTTC.

The chain uses TRBV10-3 and TRBJ1-4, with D possibly matching TRBD1 (5 bases). The CDR3 runs to 15 residues. Germline CDR1 is ENHRY and CDR2 is SYGVKD. With 0 bases removed from V and 4 bases from J, the gap between germline ends came to 9 bases. The CDR3 protein is CAISESGDHNEKLFF. CDR3 coding DNA: TGTGCCATCAGTGAGTCGGGGGACCATAATGAAAAACTGTTTTTT.